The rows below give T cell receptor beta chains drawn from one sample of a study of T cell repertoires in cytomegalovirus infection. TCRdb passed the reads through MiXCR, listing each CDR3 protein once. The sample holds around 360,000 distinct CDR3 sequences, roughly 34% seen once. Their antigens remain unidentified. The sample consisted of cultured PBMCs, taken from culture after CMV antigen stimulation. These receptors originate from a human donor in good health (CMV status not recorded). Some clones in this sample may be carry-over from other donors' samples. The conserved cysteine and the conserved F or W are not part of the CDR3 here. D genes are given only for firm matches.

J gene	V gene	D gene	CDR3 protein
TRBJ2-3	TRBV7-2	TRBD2	ASSPRLLAGNTDTQY
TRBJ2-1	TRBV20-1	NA	SARFRPRNNEQF
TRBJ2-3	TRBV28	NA	ASSFQSADTQY
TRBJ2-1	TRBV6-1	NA	ASSILFWEQF
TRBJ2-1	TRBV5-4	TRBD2	ASRSSTLAGLSYNEQF
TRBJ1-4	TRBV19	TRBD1	ASSQLSGTGLGLF
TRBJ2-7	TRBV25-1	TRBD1	ASRETGASYEQY
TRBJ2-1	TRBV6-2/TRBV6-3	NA	ASSYAHEQF
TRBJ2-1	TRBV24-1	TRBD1	ATSDPDRQGKREQF
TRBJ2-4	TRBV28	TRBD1	ASSSTSAGGNIQY
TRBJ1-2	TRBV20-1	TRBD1	SARPRGHT
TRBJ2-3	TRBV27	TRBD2	ASSLLLPGASGTSGRLDTQY
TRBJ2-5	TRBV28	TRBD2	ASSSHAGARETQY
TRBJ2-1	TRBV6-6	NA	ASSYSRPLSNNEQF
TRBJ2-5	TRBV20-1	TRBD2	SARPLAGQIVAETQY
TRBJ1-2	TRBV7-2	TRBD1	ASSLSGTGGDGYT
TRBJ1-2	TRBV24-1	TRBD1	ATSEFGQGGHGYT
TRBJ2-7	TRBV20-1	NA	SARSGSAYEQY
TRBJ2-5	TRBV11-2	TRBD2	ASSPVAGVGLKTQY
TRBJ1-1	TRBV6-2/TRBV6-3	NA	ASSYLGTLNTEAF
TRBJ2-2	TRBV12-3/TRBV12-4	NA	ASTGDPKGGELF
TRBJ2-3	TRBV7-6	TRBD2	ASGTSTFTDTQY
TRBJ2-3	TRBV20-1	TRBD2	SARRLAGATDTQY
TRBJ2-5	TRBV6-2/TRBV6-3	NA	ASSSLAETQY
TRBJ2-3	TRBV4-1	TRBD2	ASSQEELAGDTQY
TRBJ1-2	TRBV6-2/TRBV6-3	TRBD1	ASSRDRPGYT
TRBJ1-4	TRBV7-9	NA	ASSLSAINEKLF
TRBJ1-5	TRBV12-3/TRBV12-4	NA	ASTEGGADQPQH
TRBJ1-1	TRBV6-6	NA	ASSFPSTPEAF
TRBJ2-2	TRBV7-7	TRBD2	ASSPTSGRASGELF
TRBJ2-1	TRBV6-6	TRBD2	ASSYSLAGGGNEQF
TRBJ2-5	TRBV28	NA	ASTRRGRQETQY
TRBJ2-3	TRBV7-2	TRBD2	ASSFDSGSGNTQY
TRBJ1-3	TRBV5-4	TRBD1	ASSLTGELSRNTIY
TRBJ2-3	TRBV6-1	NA	ASSYQGLVNTDTQY
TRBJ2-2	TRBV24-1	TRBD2	ATSPNQAASGSSGNTGELF
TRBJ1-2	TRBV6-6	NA	ASSRNGYT
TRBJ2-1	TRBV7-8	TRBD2	ASSQKGLAVYNEQF
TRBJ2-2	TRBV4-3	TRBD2	ASSHSQPGLAANTGELF
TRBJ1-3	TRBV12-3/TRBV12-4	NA	ASRSFENTIY
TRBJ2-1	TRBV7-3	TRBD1	ASSPGGLGTYNEQF
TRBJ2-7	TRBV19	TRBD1	ASSGTGTGRIQQY
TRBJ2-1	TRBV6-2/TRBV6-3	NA	ASTDRTMYNEQF
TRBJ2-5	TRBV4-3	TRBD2	ASSPEAAGGPGAQY
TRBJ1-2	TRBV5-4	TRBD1	ASSAGQAQEISGYT
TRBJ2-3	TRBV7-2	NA	ASSLGSPAVDTQY
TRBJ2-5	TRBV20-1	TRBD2	SANPLSGSGETQY
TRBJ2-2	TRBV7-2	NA	ASSLDAGGSGELF
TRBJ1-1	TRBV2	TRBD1	ASLQGAVEAF
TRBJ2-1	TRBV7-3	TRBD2	ASRRAGASYNEQF
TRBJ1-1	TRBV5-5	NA	ASRGWGSAEAF
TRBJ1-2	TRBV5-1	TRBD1	ASSFSRTGAAGYT
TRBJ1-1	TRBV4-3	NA	ASSQEGRGETEAF
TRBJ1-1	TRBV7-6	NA	ASSPGAMNTEAF
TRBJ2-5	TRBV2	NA	ASSWGLQETQY
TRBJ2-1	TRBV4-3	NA	ASSQDGSYNEQF
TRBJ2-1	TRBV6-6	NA	ASSYSAGTYNEQF